The 8 T cell receptor beta chains below come from one sample, sequenced in a study of T cell changes during pregnancy in multiple sclerosis. Repertoires were generated with immunoSEQ multiplex PCR, while TCRdb's copy carries only in-frame clones and drops some. The sample comprises about 68,000 clones, around 92% of which are singletons, and 1.3% to 1.5% rests with the top ten. The material sequenced was peripheral blood, taken in the second trimester of pregnancy. Every receptor here comes from a female donor in good health, enrolled as a control in a pregnancy study.

The rearrangement joins TRBV5-4 to TRBJ1-2; D call uncertain. V was trimmed by 4 bases and J by 1 base, leaving 8 bases between them. The V gene's germline CDR1 is SGHNT and CDR2 YYREEE (reference sequence). The CDR3 contains 13 residues. In DNA form, the CDR3 reads TGTGCCAGCAGCGTGAGAAGTAACTATGGCTACACCTTC. Protein: CASSVRSNYGYTF.

The V call is TRBV21-1, the J call TRBJ2-3; TRBD2 was called by the table and not checked on the DNA. TRBV21-1 is an annotated pseudogene. This CDR3 region has 16 residues. The DNA of the CDR3 is TGTGCCAGCAGCAAAAGGACTAGCGGGTTCCCGTATACGCAGTATTTT. The encoded protein is CASSKRTSGFPYTQYF.

V and J are TRBV27 and TRBJ1-2; TRBD1 matches 9 bases. There are 20 residues in the CDR3. The trim removed 5 bases at V and 4 bases at J, leaving 23 bases unmatched. The germline CDR1 and CDR2 sequences are MNHEY and SMNVEV (reference sequence). The CDR3 nucleotides are TGTGCCAGCAGTCGGGTGTACAGGGGGCGAAATCTCCGTACTCTCTATGGCTACACCTTC. Its protein product is CASSRVYRGRNLRTLYGYTF.

Here the CDR3 DNA reads TGTGCCAGCAGTCCTTCTCAGGGTTCGAACATTCAGTACTTC. Amino acids: CASSPSQGSNIQYF. The chain links TRBV28 to TRBJ2-4, with D possibly being TRBD1 (5 bases). The V end was cut by 5 bases, the J end by 7 bases, with 15 bases between. Germline loops: CDR1 MDHEN, CDR2 SYDVKM. CDR3 length equals 14 residues.

This chain links TRBV28 with TRBJ2-7; tentative D call: TRBD1 (6 bases). The germline CDR1 and CDR2 sequences are MDHEN and SYDVKM. V was clipped by 5 bases and J by 5 bases, with 10 bases between them. CDR3 length equals 12 residues. The DNA for the CDR3 is TGTGCCAGCAGTCGCGACAGGAACGAGCAGTACTTC. Protein sequence: CASSRDRNEQYF.

This chain links TRBV7-2 with TRBJ2-1; the match to TRBD2 covers 10 bases. The junction had 11 bases not matched to a gene; V was cut back by 5 bases and J by 4 bases. Germline V gives CDR1 SGHTA, CDR2 FQGNSA. The CDR3 loop spans 17 amino acids. The CDR3 DNA reads TGTGCCAGCAGCCCATTAGGGAGCGGGAGGGCGTACAATGAGCAGTTCTTC. Its protein is CASSPLGSGRAYNEQFF.

This rearrangement joins TRBV27 to TRBJ1-2; 9 nucleotides align to TRBD1. Trimming cost V 6 bases and J 6 bases; bases outside gene matches: 8. The germline CDR1 and CDR2 sequences are MNHEY and SMNVEV (reference sequence). The CDR3 runs 14 residues. CDR3 sequence (DNA): TGTGCCAGCAGCCTCACAGGGGGCGGAGATGGCTACACCTTC. It codes for CASSLTGGGDGYTF.

V is TRBV7-2 and J is TRBJ1-4; 9 positions match TRBD1. After removal of 5 bases from V and 0 bases from J, the junction contained 10 bases not matched to a gene. The CDR3 runs 18 residues. Per the germline V gene, CDR1 is SGHTA and CDR2 is FQGNSA. The CDR3 loop is CASSVAGTGTATNEKLFF. The CDR3 DNA reads TGTGCCAGCAGCGTCGCCGGGACAGGGACTGCAACTAATGAAAAACTGTTTTTT.